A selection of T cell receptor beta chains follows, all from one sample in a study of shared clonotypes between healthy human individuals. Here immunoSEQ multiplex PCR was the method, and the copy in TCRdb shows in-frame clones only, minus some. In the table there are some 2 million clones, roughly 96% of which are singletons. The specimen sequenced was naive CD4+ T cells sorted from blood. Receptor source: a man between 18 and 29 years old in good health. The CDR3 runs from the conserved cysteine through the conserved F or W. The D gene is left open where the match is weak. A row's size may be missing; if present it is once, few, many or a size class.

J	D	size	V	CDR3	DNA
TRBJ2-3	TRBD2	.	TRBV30	CAWGLAGTDTQYF	TGTGCCTGGGGACTAGCGGGAACAGATACGCAGTATTTT
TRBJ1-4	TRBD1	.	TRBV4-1	CASSQEGQLNEKLFF	TGCGCCAGCAGCCAAGAGGGACAGCTTAATGAAAAACTGTTTTTT
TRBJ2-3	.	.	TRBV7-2	CASSFPGVTQYF	TGTGCCAGCAGCTTCCCAGGGGTTACGCAGTATTTT
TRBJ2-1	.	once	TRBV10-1	CASSDYVEGDEQFF	TGCGCCAGCAGTGATTATGTGGAAGGGGATGAGCAGTTCTTC
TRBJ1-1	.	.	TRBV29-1	CSVGKGDTEAFF	TGCAGCGTTGGGAAGGGGGACACTGAAGCTTTCTTT
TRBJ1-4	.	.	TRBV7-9	CASSPGFF	TGTGCCAGCAGCCCAGGTTTTTTT
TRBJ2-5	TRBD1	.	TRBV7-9	CASGRDRQGKGETQYF	TGTGCCAGCGGGCGGGATAGACAGGGGAAAGGGGAGACCCAGTACTTC
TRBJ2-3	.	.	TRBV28	CASSSDLDTQYF	TGTGCCAGCAGTTCGGACTTAGATACGCAGTATTTT
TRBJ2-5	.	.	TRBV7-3	CASRGRSETQYF	TGTGCCAGCAGGGGACGGTCAGAGACCCAGTACTTC
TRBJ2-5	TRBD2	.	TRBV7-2	CASSFQAGVETQYF	TGTGCCAGCAGCTTTCAAGCGGGAGTGGAGACCCAGTACTTC
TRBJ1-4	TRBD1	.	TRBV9	CASSVQGGPSTNEKLFF	TGTGCCAGCAGCGTGCAAGGGGGCCCTTCAACTAATGAAAAACTGTTTTTT